This TCR beta chain was sequenced during a study of T cells in Graves' hyperthyroidism and ophthalmopathy. Across the whole study: The initial diagnosis was the point when peripheral blood was collected, ahead of any treatment.

What was amplified from RNA transcripts were TCR beta CDR3 regions. First-round RT-PCR of the TCR CDR3 relied on the HTBI primer set. TCRdb reanalysed the multiplex PCR reads using MiXCR and keeps one entry per CDR3 protein. The sample lists about 290,000 distinct CDR3 sequences; roughly 13% were seen once. Notes on this clonotype: Its antigen is not identified.

Trimming stripped 3 bases from V and 2 bases from J, with 13 bases between. CDR1 SQVTM and CDR2 ANQGSEA come from the germline V gene. The CDR3 has 15 amino acids. Study-wide results and limits: Among thyroid clonotypes expanded above 0.001, most also appeared in blood. For ophthalmopathy, model prediction preceded onset by a median roughly 5.9 months.

Patients aged 18 to 65 had newly diagnosed hyperthyroidism lasting under 2 months. Specimen: blood. The TCR originated in a woman aged 40 to 50 with Graves' hyperthyroidism. This chain links TRBV29-1 with TRBJ2-2; TRBD2 is a possible D gene (5 bases). The CDR3 spells CSVDGLADNTGELFF. CDR3 nucleotide sequence: TGCAGCGTTGATGGGCTAGCTGACAACACCGGGGAGCTGTTTTTT.